Shown below are 10 T cell receptor beta chains from a single sample sequenced in a study of Tregs in tolerant kidney transplant recipients. Only in-frame clones appear in the TCRdb table, and some are missing; sequencing was by immunoSEQ multiplex PCR. This table has about 240,000 clones, roughly 84% appearing once. Specimen: CD4+ T cells from blood. The receptor set was obtained from a human donor in good health.

This chain uses TRBV6-6 with TRBJ1-4, with D unresolved. Trimming took off 7 bases at V and 7 bases at J, with 10 bases between the two ends. CDR1 is MNHNY and CDR2 is SVGAGI in the germline V gene (reference sequence). CDR3 length equals 12 residues. The chain's CDR3 is CASTAAGEKLFF. Here the CDR3 DNA reads TGTGCCAGCACGGCGGCAGGTGAAAAACTGTTTTTT.

This chain uses TRBV9 with TRBJ1-1; D ambiguous. Germline lookup yields CDR1 SGDLS and CDR2 YYNGEE. This CDR3 spans 15 amino acids. The V end was cut by 4 bases, the J end by 5 bases, with 18 bases between. This CDR3 is CASSSDTRVGTEAFF. CDR3 DNA sequence: TGTGCCAGCAGCTCCGACACACGGGTTGGGACTGAAGCTTTCTTT.

This rearrangement joins TRBV7-2 to TRBJ1-1, with 10 bases lining up with TRBD1. Losses at the gene ends were 1 base for V and 4 bases for J; bases not matched to a gene: 9. Germline CDR1 SGHTA, CDR2 FQGNSA. The CDR3 totals 17 residues. The CDR3 DNA sequence: TGTGCCAGCAGCTTAGAAGGGACAGGGGTCCGGATCACTGAAGCTTTCTTT. Protein product: CASSLEGTGVRITEAFF. Combining the CDR3 with reference TRBV7-2 and TRBJ1-1 gives the whole variable domain GAGVSQSPSNKVTEKGKDVELRCDPISGHTALYWYRQSLGQGLEFLIYFQGNSAPDKSGLPSDRFSAERTGGSVSTLTIQRTQQEDSAVYLCASSLEGTGVRITEAFFGQGTRLTVV.

The V gene is TRBV5-1, the J gene TRBJ2-7; D possibly corresponds to TRBD1 (5 bases). The V gene lost 2 bases and the J gene lost 0 bases, with 9 bases spanning the gap. The germline gives CDR1 SGHRS, CDR2 YFSETQ. This CDR3 is built from 14 residues. The CDR3 region has the DNA TGCGCCAGCAGCTTTAGGGGCCCCTCCTACGAGCAGTACTTC. Its translation: CASSFRGPSYEQYF. The variable domain in full, completed from reference TRBV5-1 and TRBJ2-7, reads KAGVTQTPRYLIKTRGQQVTLSCSPISGHRSVSWYQQTPGQGLQFLFEYFSETQRNKGNFPGRFSGRQFSNSRSEMNVSTLELGDSALYLCASSFRGPSYEQYFGPGTRLTVT.

Worth noting for this clone: This same CDR3 is encoded by further DNA sequences in the sample. The chain uses TRBV29-1 and TRBJ1-1; 7 positions agree with TRBD1. V was clipped by 6 bases and J by 0 bases; unmatched bases: 4. This CDR3 region has 13 residues. Per the germline V gene, CDR1 is SQVTM and CDR2 is ANQGSEA. CDR3 in DNA: TGCAGCGTCGCCGGGACAGTGAACACTGAAGCTTTCTTT. Translated, it gives CSVAGTVNTEAFF.

The rearrangement uses TRBV5-1 and TRBJ2-5; 12 bases fit TRBD1. The CDR3 is 17 amino acids. CDR1 is SGHRS and CDR2 is YFSETQ in the germline V gene. V trimming: 2 bases; J trimming: 4 bases; junction bases outside the gene matches: 9. The CDR3 nucleotides are TGCGCCAGCAGCTTAACTCCGGGACAGGGGGCCGGAGAGACCCAGTACTTC. Protein sequence: CASSLTPGQGAGETQYF.

The V call is TRBV11-1, the J call TRBJ1-1, with D tentatively TRBD1 (6 bases). From germline, CDR1 is SGHAT and CDR2 FQDESV (reference sequence). The CDR3 has 16 residues. V lost 6 bases to trimming and J lost 1 base, with 18 bases between them. CDR3 amino acids: CASSDPPRTANTEAFF. The CDR3 nucleotides are TGTGCCAGCAGTGACCCCCCCCGGACAGCGAACACTGAAGCTTTCTTT.

The CDR3 DNA reads as TGTGCCAGCGATCGGACTGGGGCCTACAATGAGCAGTTCTTC. Translating gives CASDRTGAYNEQFF. V gene TRBV2 combines with J gene TRBJ2-1; weak D call: TRBD2 (5 bases). The CDR3 extends over 14 amino acids. The germline gives CDR1 SNHLY, CDR2 FYNNEI. V dropped 8 bases and J dropped 2 bases, with 13 bases sitting between them.

The V and J genes are TRBV6-1 and TRBJ1-2; D gene ambiguous. CDR1 and CDR2 (germline): MNHNS, SASEGT. CDR3 length equals 15 residues. The V and J ends lost 3 bases and 9 bases respectively, with 20 bases between them. CDR3 loop: CASSDSGESHLRYTF. The CDR3 DNA is TGTGCCAGCAGTGATTCTGGGGAATCTCATCTTCGCTACACCTTC.

The rearrangement uses TRBV15 and TRBJ2-7, with 11 bases matching TRBD2. The junction had 4 bases not matched to a gene; V was cut back by 1 base and J by 5 bases. CDR3 length: 15 amino acids. Looked up from germline, CDR1 is LNHNV and CDR2 is YYDKDF (reference sequence). For the CDR3, the DNA is TGTGCCACCAGCAGAGTTAGCGGGAGGGCCGACGAGCAGTACTTC. Protein: CATSRVSGRADEQYF.